This T cell receptor beta chain was sequenced during a study of control samples from healthy donors and cancer patients (TCRdb year 2020). Only one count was recorded for this clone. There is no known antigen for this receptor. Per-nucleotide qualities are absent, and no much larger clonotype sits a single base away. Library creation used the immunoSEQ multiplex PCR assay. TCRdb obtained this table from immuneACCESS and retained in-frame rearrangements with V and J assigned. These tables miss some clones; where compared with another copy, unresolved V genes account for less than half of the shortfall, and the remainder is unexplained. In all, the sample holds approximately 90,000 clones, and roughly nine tenths of those were seen once. Around 14% of the sample comes from the top ten. The CDR3 spans 13 residues, from the cysteine through the phenylalanine. CDR3 DNA is the only sequence kept; it has 39 bases, read in frame from the first base. CDR1 is given as SNHLY and CDR2 as FYNNEI, both from the germline V gene. V sheds 4 bases and J sheds 4 bases, leaving 10 bases between their ends.

The chain uses TRBV2 and TRBJ1-1, with TRBD1 perhaps the D gene, on 5 matching bases. The sequence was obtained from a woman in her sixties or seventies in good health. Sequenced material: blood. The nucleotide sequence is given as TGTGCCAGCAGTGGCCAGGGTGGCACTGAAGCTTTCTTT. The encoded protein is CASSGQGGTEAFF.